Sequencing of this T cell receptor beta chain was carried out in a study of vaccination effects on CD4 cells after COVID-19. About the study: A few convalescent patients were sampled after vaccination (early and late).

Germline-derived CDR1 and CDR2 are SGHRS and YFSETQ. The CDR3 contains 15 residues. V lost 1 base to trimming and J lost 7 bases; unmatched junction nucleotides: 7. Study findings and constraints: Convalescent patients were scarce in the study, and it lacked early post-infection timepoints.

Concerning this clone itself: Its antigen remains unidentified.

Clones were read by immunoSEQ multiplex PCR, and TCRdb kept only the in-frame ones, dropping some. This sample has tens of thousands of clones, with around 76% found just once. When around 10 days of culture had elapsed, CD4+ T cells were isolated. The infection with SARS-CoV-2 (confirmed by PCR) occurred in this person between March and December 2020. Participants were vaccinated with two doses of either the BNT162b2 or mRNA-1273 vaccine. This chain links TRBV5-1 with TRBJ1-4; 7 bases map to TRBD1. The TCR originated in a human donor who had a prior SARS-CoV-2 infection. Sequences were derived from CD4+ T cells from PBMCs cultured without peptide, sampled after COVID-19 vaccination. In DNA form, the CDR3 reads TGCGCCAGCAGCTTGAGAGGGGGCGCGGGTGAAAAACTGTTTTTT. Its translation: CASSLRGGAGEKLFF.